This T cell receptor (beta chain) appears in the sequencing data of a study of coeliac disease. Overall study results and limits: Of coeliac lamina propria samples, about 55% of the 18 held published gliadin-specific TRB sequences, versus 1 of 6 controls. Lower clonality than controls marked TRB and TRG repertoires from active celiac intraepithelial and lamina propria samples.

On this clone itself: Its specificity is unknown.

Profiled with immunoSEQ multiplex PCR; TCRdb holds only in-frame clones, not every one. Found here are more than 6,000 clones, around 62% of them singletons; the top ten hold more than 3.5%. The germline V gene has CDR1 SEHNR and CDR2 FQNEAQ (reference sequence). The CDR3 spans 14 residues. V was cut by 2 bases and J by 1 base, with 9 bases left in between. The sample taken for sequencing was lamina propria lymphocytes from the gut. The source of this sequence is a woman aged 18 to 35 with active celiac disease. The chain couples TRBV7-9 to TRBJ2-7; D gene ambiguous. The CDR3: CASSLNGRSYEQYF. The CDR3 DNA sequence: TGTGCCAGCAGCTTAAACGGCAGGTCCTACGAGCAGTACTTC.